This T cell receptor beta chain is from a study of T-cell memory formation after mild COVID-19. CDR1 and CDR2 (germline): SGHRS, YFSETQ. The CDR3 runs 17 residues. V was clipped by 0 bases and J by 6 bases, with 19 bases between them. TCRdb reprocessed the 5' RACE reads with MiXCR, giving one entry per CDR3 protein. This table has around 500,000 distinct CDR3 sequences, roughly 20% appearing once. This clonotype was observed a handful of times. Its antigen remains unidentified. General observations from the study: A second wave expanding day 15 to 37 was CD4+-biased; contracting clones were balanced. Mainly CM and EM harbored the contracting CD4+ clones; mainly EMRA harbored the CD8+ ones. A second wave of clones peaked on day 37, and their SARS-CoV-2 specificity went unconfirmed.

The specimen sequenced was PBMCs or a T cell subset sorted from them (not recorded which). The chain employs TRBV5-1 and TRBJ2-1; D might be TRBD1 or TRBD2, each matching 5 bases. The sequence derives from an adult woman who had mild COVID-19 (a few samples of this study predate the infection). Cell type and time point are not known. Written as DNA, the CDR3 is TGCGCCAGCAGCTTGGGTCCCATCGGGGCAGTTGGCAATGAGCAGTTCTTC. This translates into CASSLGPIGAVGNEQFF. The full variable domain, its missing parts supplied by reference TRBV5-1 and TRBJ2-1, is KAGVTQTPRYLIKTRGQQVTLSCSPISGHRSVSWYQQTPGQGLQFLFEYFSETQRNKGNFPGRFSGRQFSNSRSEMNVSTLELGDSALYLCASSLGPIGAVGNEQFFGPGTRLTVL.